The entry below gives a single TCR beta chain sequence along with its context. V gave up 4 bases and J gave up 0 bases; unmatched junction bases: 9. Germline lookup yields CDR1 SGHRS and CDR2 YFSETQ. This CDR3 is built from 17 residues. Original processing methods: Cell counts per sample came from amplifying reference gene primers. The protocol was immunoSEQ multiplex PCR, while the TCRdb copy is restricted to in-frame clones and leaves out a portion. V and J calls and clone size are copied from that table; D and trimming were computed from the DNA. Of 180,000 or so clones in the sample, approximately 80% are singletons; the top ten hold 14%. Those enrolled, adults aged about 18 to 89 years, came from around 25 US areas. Clinical history reported by participants formed the basis on which cohorts were assigned. These data belong to a study of blood T cell repertoires in COVID-19. Study-wide context: Sample material is recorded as cDNA or gDNA derived from T cells, B-cell-depleted T cells, or PBMCs.

The sequence derives from a man aged 60 to 69 who had been exposed to COVID-19. The specimen sequenced was PBMCs or T cells enriched from blood (not recorded which). The chain joins TRBV5-1 to TRBJ2-1; 8 bases fit TRBD1. In DNA, the CDR3 is TGCGCCAGCAGCCCCGGGACAGGATCGAGCTCCTACAATGAGCAGTTCTTC. Residues: CASSPGTGSSSYNEQFF.